Listed here is a single T cell receptor (beta chain). This sample includes further DNA sequences coding for the same CDR3. The CDR3 extends over 15 amino acids. Germline CDR1 SGHRS, CDR2 YFSETQ. V lost 2 bases to trimming and J lost 3 bases; unmatched junction nucleotides: 0. Every immunoSEQ plate was one replicate of a subset's evenly spread DNA. Some clones are missing from TCRdb's copy, which holds only in-frame ones; the method was immunoSEQ multiplex PCR. The data contain some 1.4 million clones, roughly 96% of them seen just once; the ten biggest clones take up 1.2%. This sample stems from a study of shared clonotypes between healthy human individuals. Study details: A donor's plate count was three for CD4 naive and three for CD4 memory; CD8 naive had two and CD8 memory one.

Only Caucasian adults living in Nashville, Tennessee served as donors. Sequencing was carried out using naive CD4+ T cells sorted from blood. Subset in this sample: CD45RA+ positively selected. The chain joins TRBV5-1 to TRBJ2-3, with TRBD2 matching 13 bases. This receptor was obtained from a young man in good health. Here the CDR3 reads CASSLLAGGTDTQYF. The CDR3 DNA sequence: TGCGCCAGCAGCTTACTAGCGGGAGGGACAGATACGCAGTATTTT. Full variable domain (outside the CDR3, taken from reference TRBV5-1 and TRBJ2-3): KAGVTQTPRYLIKTRGQQVTLSCSPISGHRSVSWYQQTPGQGLQFLFEYFSETQRNKGNFPGRFSGRQFSNSRSEMNVSTLELGDSALYLCASSLLAGGTDTQYFGPGTRLTVL.